This TCR beta chain came from a study of blood T cell repertoires in COVID-19. Study at large: Italy, Spain and the United States were the sources of the convalescent and acute COVID-19 samples. From T cells, B-cell-depleted T cells, or PBMCs came the material, which was cDNA or gDNA.

The count of this clone is one. Only in-frame clones appear in the TCRdb table, and some are missing; sequencing was by immunoSEQ multiplex PCR. Seen here are some 200,000 clones, 86% observed once, and the top ten hold 5% to 6.5%. CDR3 length: 18 residues. J lost 0 bases, V lost 0 bases, and 11 bases had no gene match. Germline CDR1 reads SGHRS; CDR2 reads YFSETQ. The V gene is TRBV5-1, the J gene TRBJ1-1; TRBD1 agrees at 7 bases. This receptor was identified in an elderly man with acute or convalescent COVID-19. The sample comprised peripheral blood. CDR3 DNA sequence: TGCGCCAGCAGCTTGGGGATCCGACAGGGCAGAGTGAACACTGAAGCTTTCTTT. Residues: CASSLGIRQGRVNTEAFF.